The TCR beta chain described here comes from a study of cytotoxic CD8 clonotypes in ibrutinib-treated CLL. Overall study findings and caveats: Clonality grew at ibrutinib response; at progression, it decreased back toward baseline.

A word on this clone: Its antigen is unknown.

Generated by immunoSEQ multiplex PCR, the TCRdb table keeps only in-frame clones and is missing some. The sample comprises 45,000 to 65,000 clones, 75% to 90% of which are singletons, and about 20% rests with the top ten. This CDR3 region has 15 residues. Germline lookup yields CDR1 KGHSH and CDR2 LQKENI. The J segment lost 5 bases and the V segment lost 7 bases, leaving 11 bases of the junction unmatched. The rearrangement uses TRBV18 and TRBJ2-5; TRBD1 aligns across 9 bases. The TCR comes from a human donor with chronic lymphocytic leukemia. Specimen: PBMCs, collected after 24 months of ibrutinib treatment. The CDR3 protein is CASLTRTGVRETQYF. The CDR3 coding sequence is TGTGCCAGCTTAACAAGGACAGGGGTACGGGAGACCCAGTACTTC. The full variable domain, its missing parts supplied by reference TRBV18 and TRBJ2-5, is NAGVMQNPRHLVRRRGQEARLRCSPMKGHSHVYWYRQLPEEGLKFMVYLQKENIIDESGMPKERFSAEFPKEGPSILRIQQVVRGDSAAYFCASLTRTGVRETQYFGPGTRLLVL.